What follows is one TCR beta chain and its context. The data are from a study of Tregs in tolerant kidney transplant recipients. Trimming cost V 0 bases and J 4 bases, with 12 bases left between them. Germline V gives CDR1 LNHNV, CDR2 YYDKDF (reference sequence). The CDR3 extends over 15 amino acids. Some clones are missing from TCRdb's copy, which holds only in-frame ones; the method was immunoSEQ multiplex PCR. The sample records about 66,000 clones, roughly 92% being singletons. Sequencing was performed on CD8+ T cells from blood, taken before the transplant. The chain links TRBV15 to TRBJ1-2; D perhaps matches TRBD1 (5 bases). The receptor comes from a human donor who received a combined kidney and bone marrow transplant. The CDR3, as DNA: TGTGCCACCAGCAGAGATCAGGGTCGGGCCTATGGCTACACCTTC. This sequence encodes CATSRDQGRAYGYTF.